This TCR beta chain was recorded in a study of cytomegalovirus exposure and HLA in healthy donors. Regarding the study as a whole: The authors listed 180 or so TCR beta chains as cytomegalovirus-associated.

The CDR3 totals 18 residues. Germline V gene sequence: CDR1 SGHVS, CDR2 FNYEAQ. Trimming stripped 5 bases from V and 1 base from J, with 24 bases between. Sequencing was performed with immunoSEQ multiplex PCR; in TCRdb, only in-frame clones are kept and a portion is missing. Of 250,000 to 400,000 clones listed, roughly 86% are singletons. With regard to this clone: Antigen: not known.

Sequenced input: PBMCs. This sequence originates from a man under 40 in good health and CMV-seronegative. The chain combines TRBV7-6 with TRBJ2-7; maybe TRBD2 (6 bases). DNA of the CDR3: TGTGCCAGCAGCCCCCCCTGGGCGGGAAGGTGCAGGTCCTACGAGCAGTACTTC. Its protein is CASSPPWAGRCRSYEQYF. Full variable domain (missing parts from reference TRBV7-6 and TRBJ2-7): GAGVSQSPRYKVTKRGQDVALRCDPISGHVSLYWYRQALGQGPEFLTYFNYEAQQDKSGLPNDRFSAERPEGSISTLTIQRTEQRDSAMYRCASSPPWAGRCRSYEQYFGPGTRLTVT.